This TCR beta chain was captured by sequencing in a study of T cells in Graves' hyperthyroidism and ophthalmopathy. Trimming took 4 bases from V and 3 from J, leaving 10 bases between them. CDR3 length equals 13 residues. Germline V gene sequence: CDR1 MDHEN, CDR2 SYDVKM. Many counts were recorded for this clonotype. The target antigen is unknown. The investigators amplified TCR beta CDR3 regions from RNA transcripts. RT-PCR in the first round (using the HTBI primer set) targeted the TCR CDR3. One entry per CDR3 protein, called by TCRdb with MiXCR from the multiplex PCR reads. Here the sample spans fewer than 800,000 distinct CDR3 sequences, about a sixth being singletons. Overall study results and limits: Ophthalmopathy was identified by the model a median approximately 6.4 months ahead of onset.

This sequence was found in a man aged 18-30 years with Graves' hyperthyroidism. Sequenced input: blood. The V and J genes are TRBV28 and TRBJ2-7, with unresolved D. CDR3 DNA sequence: TGTGCCAGCAGTTCCCCGAGCATCTACGAGCAGTACTTC. It codes for CASSSPSIYEQYF.